Listed below are T cell receptor beta chains from one sample, sequenced in a study of shared clonotypes between healthy human individuals. TCRdb's copy holds only in-frame clones and misses some; the assay was immunoSEQ multiplex PCR. The sample has 2.3 million or so clones; approximately 95% are singletons. What was sequenced was naive CD4+ T cells from PBMCs. These receptors originate from a man younger than 35 in good health. Some clones in this sample may be carry-over from other donors' samples. Both conserved end residues are part of each CDR3. D genes are given only for firm matches.

d_call	v_call	j_call	cdr3_nt	cdr3_aa
-	TRBV9	TRBJ2-7	TGTGCCAGCAGTCGAGGGGGGGACAGCGACTACGAGCAGTACTTC	CASSRGGDSDYEQYF
-	TRBV9	TRBJ1-5	TGTGCCAGCAGCCCTGGGGTGTCGTGGCGGGATCAGCCCCAGCATTTT	CASSPGVSWRDQPQHF
-	TRBV18	TRBJ2-1	TGTGCCAGCTCCCAAGACATAAGCTCCTACAATGAGCAGTTCTTC	CASSQDISSYNEQFF
-	TRBV18	TRBJ2-3	TGTGCCAGCTCCCATCGGAGCGGACTGCAAACAGATACGCAGTATTTT	CASSHRSGLQTDTQYF
-	TRBV6-5	TRBJ2-4	TGTGCCAGCAGTTACTCGGGGACGGTAGCCAAAAACATTCAGTACTTC	CASSYSGTVAKNIQYF
-	TRBV5-1	TRBJ1-5	TGCGCCAGCAGCACTCAACCCAGGGAGGGGGATCAGCCCCAGCATTTT	CASSTQPREGDQPQHF
TRBD1	TRBV10-3	TRBJ2-1	TGTGCCATCAGTGAAGGACAGGGGGATTACAATGAGCAGTTCTTC	CAISEGQGDYNEQFF
-	TRBV2	TRBJ1-2	TGTGCCAGCAGCGAAGGCCGCCTCCGGGGCTACACCTTC	CASSEGRLRGYTF
-	TRBV6-5	TRBJ1-1	TGTGCCAGCAGTTATTCGTCATCGGCGGTCACTGAAGCTTTCTTT	CASSYSSSAVTEAFF
-	TRBV18	TRBJ2-2	TGTGCCAGCTCACCTCAGGGTAGGGCGGACACCGGGGAGCTGTTTTTT	CASSPQGRADTGELFF
-	TRBV6-5	TRBJ1-2	TGTGCCAGCAGGAGAGGGAGGGGAAGCTACACCTTC	CASRRGRGSYTF
TRBD2	TRBV28	TRBJ2-2	TGTGCCAGCCGCCCCGGGGCGGTGCGGGAGGGCCAGGTCGGGGAGCTGTTTTTT	CASRPGAVREGQVGELFF
-	TRBV9	TRBJ2-5	TGTGCCAGCAGCGCCCGCCTTGGGATACAAGAGACCCAGTACTTC	CASSARLGIQETQYF